This T cell receptor (beta chain) was recovered during a study of T cell changes during pregnancy in multiple sclerosis. The CDR3 contains 15 residues. V was shortened by 1 base and J by 4 bases, with 11 bases between the two germline ends. CDR1 is SGHTA, CDR2 FQGNSA, per germline. Method: immunoSEQ multiplex PCR; TCRdb's copy keeps in-frame clones and lacks some. The sample includes some 51,000 clones, 94% seen only once; the top ten take about 0.5%. The sequenced sample was CD4+ T cells from peripheral blood mononuclear cells, obtained in the second trimester of pregnancy. The chain employs TRBV7-2 and TRBJ2-4, with D maybe TRBD1 (5 bases). The TCR comes from a female donor with multiple sclerosis, enrolled in a pregnancy study. DNA of the CDR3: TGTGCCAGCAGCTTAGACGCAGGGCGGAAAAACATTCAGTACTTC. Translated, it gives CASSLDAGRKNIQYF.